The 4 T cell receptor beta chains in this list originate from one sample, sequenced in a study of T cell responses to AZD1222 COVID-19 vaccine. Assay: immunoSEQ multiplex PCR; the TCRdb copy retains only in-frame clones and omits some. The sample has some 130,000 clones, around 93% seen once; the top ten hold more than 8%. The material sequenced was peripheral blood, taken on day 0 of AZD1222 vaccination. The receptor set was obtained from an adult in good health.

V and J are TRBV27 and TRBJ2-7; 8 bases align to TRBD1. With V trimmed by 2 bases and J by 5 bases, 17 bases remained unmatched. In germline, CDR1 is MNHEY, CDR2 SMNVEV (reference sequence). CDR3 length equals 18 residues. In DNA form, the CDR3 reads TGTGCCAGCAGTTTAAGGCCCCATCTATCGGGACAGGCGGACGAGCAGTACTTC. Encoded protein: CASSLRPHLSGQADEQYF.

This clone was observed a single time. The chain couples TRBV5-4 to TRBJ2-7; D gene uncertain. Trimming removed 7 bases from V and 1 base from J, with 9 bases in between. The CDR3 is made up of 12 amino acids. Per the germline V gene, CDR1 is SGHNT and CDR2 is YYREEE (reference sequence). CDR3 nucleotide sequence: TGTGCCAGCGGTAGAGGTTCCTACGAGCAGTACTTC. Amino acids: CASGRGSYEQYF.

The CDR3 region has the DNA TGTGCCTGGACGACGGGGTTAGGCAATGAGCAGTTCTTC. Translation gives CAWTTGLGNEQFF. This chain joins TRBV30 and TRBJ2-1; perhaps TRBD2 as D (5 bases). The germline CDR1 and CDR2 sequences are GTSNPN and SVGIG (reference sequence). The V gene lost 4 bases and the J gene lost 6 bases, with 13 bases spanning the gap. This CDR3 region has 13 residues.

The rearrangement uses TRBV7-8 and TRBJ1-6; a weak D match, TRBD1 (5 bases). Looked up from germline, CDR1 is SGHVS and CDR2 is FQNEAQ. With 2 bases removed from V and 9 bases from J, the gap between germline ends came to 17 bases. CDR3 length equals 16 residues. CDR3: CASSLLVKRQTSPLHF. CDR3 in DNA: TGTGCCAGCAGCTTACTGGTAAAAAGACAGACTTCACCCCTCCACTTT.